One sample yielded the 20 T cell receptor beta chains listed below, sequenced in a study of T cell responses to AZD1222 COVID-19 vaccine. The protocol was immunoSEQ multiplex PCR, while the TCRdb copy is restricted to in-frame clones and leaves out a portion. This table holds under 150,000 clones, 80% to 95% found once. This sample comprised peripheral blood, obtained 28 days after the second AZD1222 dose. The receptors were sampled from an adult who received the AZD1222 COVID-19 vaccine.

V usage is TRBV6-1 and J usage is TRBJ2-3, with no clear D. Trimming stripped 2 bases from V and 1 base from J, with 16 bases between. This CDR3 contains 17 residues. CDR1 and CDR2 (germline): MNHNS, SASEGT. CDR3 coding DNA: TGTGCCAGCAGTGAACGAGGAAGAACGCGTGGCACAGATACGCAGTATTTT. This translates into CASSERGRTRGTDTQYF.

The chain employs TRBV30 and TRBJ2-5; TRBD2 is a possible D gene (5 bases). Trimming removed 1 base from V and 2 bases from J, with 8 bases in between. The CDR3 length is 13 residues. Germline V lookup: CDR1 GTSNPN, CDR2 SVGIG (reference sequence). The CDR3 loop reads CAWSEQRQETQYF. Here the CDR3 DNA reads TGTGCCTGGAGTGAGCAGCGGCAAGAGACCCAGTACTTC.

The rearrangement uses TRBV9 and TRBJ1-1; unclear D gene. This CDR3 region has 15 residues. Germline V CDR1 and CDR2: SGDLS, YYNGEE. Trimming stripped 0 bases from V and 5 bases from J, with 14 bases between. The CDR3 DNA is TGTGCCAGCAGCGTAGACCCGACGAGGAAAACTGAAGCTTTCTTT. Translated, it gives CASSVDPTRKTEAFF.

The J gene is TRBJ1-2, the V gene TRBV27; TRBD1 aligns across 7 bases. There are 19 residues in the CDR3. V was pared by 4 bases and J by 0 bases, with 17 bases of the junction left unmatched. Germline V gives CDR1 MNHEY, CDR2 SMNVEV (reference sequence). In nucleotides, the CDR3 is TGTGCCAGCAGTTCAACCAAGCTGAGGGCGACAGGGCCTAACTATGGCTACACCTTC. This encodes CASSSTKLRATGPNYGYTF.

The chain is built from TRBV10-3 and TRBJ1-4; 7 bases are shared with TRBD1. This CDR3 spans 15 amino acids. CDR1 ENHRY and CDR2 SYGVKD come from the germline V gene. Trimming took 2 bases from V and 7 from J; bases not matched to a gene: 7. This chain's CDR3 is CAISEQGVVGEKLFF. DNA of the CDR3: TGTGCCATCAGTGAGCAGGGGGTCGTGGGTGAAAAACTGTTTTTT.

This chain connects TRBV28 to TRBJ1-5; D gene ambiguous. The CDR3 length is 15 residues. Trimming removed 6 bases from V and 7 bases from J, with 19 bases in between. In germline, CDR1 is MDHEN, CDR2 SYDVKM. CDR3 sequence: CASSRGYTDVQPQHF. The DNA for the CDR3 is TGTGCCAGCAGCCGCGGGTATACGGACGTGCAGCCCCAGCATTTT.

The chain recombines TRBV15 with TRBJ1-5, with D maybe TRBD1 (6 bases). Germline V CDR1 and CDR2: LNHNV, YYDKDF (reference sequence). The CDR3 extends over 14 amino acids. Trimming took 6 bases from V and 4 from J, leaving 13 bases between them. The CDR3 protein is CATSLNRANQPQHF. DNA for the CDR3: TGTGCCACCAGTTTGAACAGGGCAAATCAGCCCCAGCATTTT.

The V gene is TRBV4-3, the J gene TRBJ2-2; tentatively, D is TRBD1 (6 bases). CDR1 and CDR2 (germline): LGHNA, YSLEER. The CDR3 covers 16 residues. Between the trimmed V and J ends, which lost 4 bases and 3 bases, there was a span of 15 bases. For the CDR3, the DNA is TGCGCCAGCAGCCCCGACAGGTTTGGGCACACCGGGGAGCTGTTTTTT. It is translated as CASSPDRFGHTGELFF.

This clone has just one count. V is TRBV21-1 and J is TRBJ2-7; TRBD2 is the table's D call, not checked against the DNA. TRBV21-1 is a pseudogene locus. This CDR3 has 16 residues. CDR3 sequence: CASSKGPGRPYEGQYF. In nucleotides, the CDR3 is TGTGCCAGCAGCAAAGGCCCGGGAAGACCGTACGAAGGGCAGTACTTC.

CDR3 DNA: TGTGCCAGCTCACTCGCCACCAACAAGCGGGACAGGGGGAAGGGGGCTAACTATGGCTACACCTTC. This translates into CASSLATNKRDRGKGANYGYTF. The J gene is TRBJ1-2, the V gene TRBV18; 11 nucleotides line up with TRBD1. This CDR3 comprises 22 residues. Looked up from germline, CDR1 is KGHSH and CDR2 is LQKENI. Trimming at V came to 4 bases and at J to 0 bases, leaving 22 bases not matched to a gene.

The chain joins TRBV28 to TRBJ2-5, with TRBD1 as a possible D gene (6 bases). Germline-derived CDR1 and CDR2 are MDHEN and SYDVKM. The CDR3 is 16 amino acids. V lost 5 bases, J lost 0 bases, and 16 bases lay in between. CDR3 bases: TGTGCCAGCAGTCCTATGCTCGGGACACACCAAGAGACCCAGTACTTC. This sequence encodes CASSPMLGTHQETQYF. Full variable domain (missing parts from reference TRBV28 and TRBJ2-5): DVKVTQSSRYLVKRTGEKVFLECVQDMDHENMFWYRQDPGLGLRLIYFSYDVKMKEKGDIPEGYSVSREKKERFSLILESASTNQTSMYLCASSPMLGTHQETQYFGPGTRLLVL.

This clone was counted between two and nine times. The V call is TRBV7-9, the J call TRBJ2-7; D is ambiguous. The V gene lost 5 bases and the J gene lost 6 bases, with 8 bases spanning the gap. The CDR3 totals 11 residues. Germline loops: CDR1 SEHNR, CDR2 FQNEAQ (reference sequence). CDR3 sequence: CASSRLAEQYF. The CDR3 region has the DNA TGTGCCAGCAGCCGACTCGCCGAGCAGTACTTC.

The rearrangement uses TRBV11-2 and TRBJ1-2; 11 bases are a match to TRBD1. Trimming took 5 bases from V and 8 from J; bases not matched to a gene: 4. The CDR3 spans 13 residues. Germline values: CDR1 SGHAT, CDR2 FQNNGV. The CDR3 spells CASSRGQGEGYTF. In nucleotides, the CDR3 is TGTGCCAGCAGCCGGGGACAGGGGGAAGGCTACACCTTC. The full variable domain, with the rest looked up from reference TRBV11-2 and TRBJ1-2, is EAGVAQSPRYKIIEKRQSVAFWCNPISGHATLYWYQQILGQGPKLLIQFQNNGVVDDSQLPKDRFSAERLKGVDSTLKIQPAKLEDSAVYLCASSRGQGEGYTFGSGTRLTVV.

This rearrangement joins TRBV24-1 to TRBJ2-3, with TRBD2 matching 9 bases. Trimming removed 6 bases from V and 6 bases from J; junction bases left unmatched: 6. CDR3 size: 14 residues. Germline V gene data show CDR1 as KGHDR and CDR2 as SFDVKD. The CDR3 region is CATSIAGVGDTQYF. The CDR3, as DNA: TGTGCCACCAGTATAGCGGGAGTAGGGGATACGCAGTATTTT.

The chain uses TRBV6-5 and TRBJ2-2, with D possibly being TRBD2 (6 bases). This CDR3 spans 14 amino acids. Germline values: CDR1 MNHEY, CDR2 SVGAGI. Trimming cost V 2 bases and J 4 bases, with 8 bases left between them. In DNA, the CDR3 is TGTGCCAGCAGTTACAAAGCGGGCACCGGGGAGCTGTTTTTT. It translates to CASSYKAGTGELFF.

CDR3 in DNA: TGTGCCAGCAGTTCCTGGCCGATTTCCGAGCAGTACTTC. This sequence encodes CASSSWPISEQYF. The V call is TRBV12-3 or TRBV12-4, the J call TRBJ2-7; D remains ambiguous. The ends were cut back, 4 bases at V and 6 bases at J, with 13 bases in the middle. CDR3 length equals 13 residues.

The V call is TRBV6-5, the J call TRBJ2-4, with 9 bases that match TRBD1. Germline values: CDR1 MNHEY, CDR2 SVGAGI. This CDR3 contains 15 residues. With V trimmed by 0 bases and J by 11 bases, 8 bases remained unmatched. For the CDR3, the DNA is TGTGCCAGCAGTTACTCGACAGGGGGGTTCTCATTTCAGTACTTC. Protein sequence: CASSYSTGGFSFQYF.

The chain employs TRBV5-1 and TRBJ2-7, with 8 bases identical to TRBD2. CDR3 length equals 15 residues. The germline V gene encodes CDR1 SGHRS and CDR2 YFSETQ. The V gene end was trimmed by 0 bases and the J gene end by 1 base; junction bases not matched to a gene: 3. The CDR3 DNA follows: TGCGCCAGCAGCTTGGCCGGGACTAGGTCCTACGAGCAGTACTTC. This codes for CASSLAGTRSYEQYF.

The rearrangement joins TRBV15 to TRBJ1-4, with D unresolved. This CDR3 is built from 16 residues. Germline CDR1 reads LNHNV; CDR2 reads YYDKDF (reference sequence). Trimming removed 3 bases at V and 3 bases at J, with 14 bases between. The CDR3 nucleotides are TGTGCCACCAGCAGCATGGGTGGTGGGGCTAATGAAAAACTGTTTTTT. This translates into CATSSMGGGANEKLFF.

The rearrangement joins TRBV7-2 to TRBJ2-7, with D maybe TRBD1 (6 bases). Germline assignment: CDR1 SGHTA and CDR2 FQGNSA. Trimming pared 4 bases from V and 0 bases from J, leaving 13 bases between. CDR3 length: 15 amino acids. CDR3 sequence: CASSWGRAISYEQYF. The CDR3, as DNA: TGTGCCAGCAGCTGGGGGCGGGCCATCTCCTACGAGCAGTACTTC.